A single sample gave rise to the 20 T cell receptor beta chains below, sequenced in a study of control samples from healthy donors and cancer patients. Measured with immunoSEQ multiplex PCR; TCRdb has only the in-frame clones, and not every one. The table shows tens of thousands of clones, with roughly 90% occurring only once. The sequenced material came from blood. These receptors all stem from a woman in her seventies in good health.

A word on this clone: One end of the junction is discordant with germline, which a read error may explain. The genes are TRBV3-1 (or the pseudogene TRBV3-2) and TRBJ2-3; D gene uncertain. Germline V gene data show CDR1 as LGHDT and CDR2 as YNNKEL (reference sequence). The CDR3 is made up of 13 amino acids. CDR3 sequence reads: CVSSQRGQDTQYF. CDR3 DNA sequence: TGTGTCAGCAGCCAACGTGGGCAGGATACGCAGTATTTT.

The gene calls are TRBV10-1 and TRBJ2-1; 10 positions agree with TRBD2. The length of the CDR3 is 15 residues. V trimming: 4 bases; J trimming: 4 bases; junction bases outside the gene matches: 4. Germline V gives CDR1 WNHNN, CDR2 SYGVQD (reference sequence). The chain's CDR3 is CASSAAGGPYNEQFF. The CDR3 DNA sequence: TGCGCCAGCAGTGCAGCGGGAGGGCCTTACAATGAGCAGTTCTTC.

The chain has TRBV10-3 and TRBJ2-5, with 9 bases lining up with TRBD1. The CDR3 sequence is 16 residues long. The J segment lost 7 bases and the V segment lost 3 bases, leaving 12 bases of the junction unmatched. Germline CDR1 is ENHRY and CDR2 is SYGVKD. CDR3 DNA: TGTGCCATCAGTGAAGCAGGACAGGGGTACGCGGGGACCCAGTACTTC. Amino acids: CAISEAGQGYAGTQYF.

This CDR3 is CARAGRLDTEAFF. As DNA, the CDR3 is TGTGCCCGAGCGGGCAGGCTAGACACTGAAGCTTTCTTT. The chain has TRBV30 and TRBJ1-1, with D unclear. Germline CDR1 reads GTSNPN; CDR2 reads SVGIG (reference sequence). V gave up 8 bases and J gave up 3 bases, with 16 bases separating them. The CDR3 spans 13 residues.

To note about this clone: Additional DNA sequences in this sample encode the identical CDR3. V gene TRBV29-1 combines with J gene TRBJ1-4; TRBD1 matches 7 bases. Trimming took 7 bases from V and 5 from J; bases not matched to a gene: 4. The CDR3 is made up of 12 amino acids. Germline lookup yields CDR1 SQVTM and CDR2 ANQGSEA. CDR3 nucleotide sequence: TGCAGCGCCGGGACAGTCAATGAAAAACTGTTTTTT. The encoded protein is CSAGTVNEKLFF.

This sequence joins TRBV5-5 and TRBJ2-7; 7 nucleotides align to TRBD1. V lost 0 bases, J lost 6 bases, and 21 bases stayed unmatched. CDR1 SGHKS and CDR2 YYEKEE come from the germline V gene (reference sequence). There are 19 residues in the CDR3. The CDR3 spells CASSLDALRGRLNYGEQYF. The CDR3 region has the DNA TGTGCCAGCAGCTTGGACGCTTTGAGGGGGCGCTTAAACTACGGCGAGCAGTACTTC. Drawing the rest from reference TRBV5-5 and TRBJ2-7, the complete variable domain is DAGVTQSPTHLIKTRGQQVTLRCSPISGHKSVSWYQQVLGQGPQFIFQYYEKEERGRGNFPDRFSARQFPNYSSELNVNALLLGDSALYLCASSLDALRGRLNYGEQYFGPGTRLTVT.

This clone has only one observation. The rearrangement links TRBV19 to TRBJ1-5; D is unresolved. This CDR3 region has 13 residues. Germline V gene sequence: CDR1 LNHDA, CDR2 SQIVND (reference sequence). Trimming removed 10 bases at V and 1 base at J, with 11 bases between. The CDR3 loop reads CATWASSNQPQHF. CDR3 nucleotides: TGTGCCACCTGGGCCTCGAGCAATCAGCCCCAGCATTTT.

The rearrangement links TRBV5-1 to TRBJ1-2; D is unclear. V was pared by 0 bases and J by 0 bases, with 9 bases between. Germline V gene data show CDR1 as SGHRS and CDR2 as YFSETQ. The CDR3 covers 15 residues. In DNA form, the CDR3 reads TGCGCCAGCAGCTTGGCCTGGCCGACTAACTATGGCTACACCTTC. Translated, it gives CASSLAWPTNYGYTF.

The rearrangement uses TRBV9 and TRBJ1-2; TRBD1 aligns across 8 bases. With V trimmed by 4 bases and J by 8 bases, 4 bases remained unmatched. Germline CDR1 and CDR2: SGDLS and YYNGEE. CDR3 length: 12 amino acids. Here the CDR3 DNA reads TGTGCCAGCAGCCCGGACAGGGAGGGCTACACCTTC. This codes for CASSPDREGYTF.

This chain joins TRBV19 and TRBJ2-2; D remains ambiguous. V was pared by 4 bases and J by 0 bases, with 9 bases between. Per germline, CDR1 LNHDA and CDR2 SQIVND (reference sequence). This CDR3 has 15 amino acids. This CDR3 is CASSRQVSNTGELFF. The CDR3 DNA sequence: TGTGCCAGTAGTAGGCAGGTATCGAACACCGGGGAGCTGTTTTTT.

This chain uses TRBV6-2 or TRBV6-3 with TRBJ2-5; 9 bases agree with TRBD1. The CDR3 is 15 amino acids. CDR1 and CDR2 from the germline V gene are MNHEY and SVGEGT. Losses at the gene ends were 6 bases for V and 5 bases for J; bases not matched to a gene: 10. As DNA, the CDR3 is TGTGCCAGCAGCCCCTCGACAGGGGGAGTGGAGACCCAGTACTTC. Protein: CASSPSTGGVETQYF.

The chain couples TRBV7-3 to TRBJ1-1; D possibly corresponds to TRBD1 (5 bases). The CDR3 covers 13 residues. V was trimmed by 5 bases and J by 7 bases, leaving 14 bases between them. Germline CDR1 reads SGHTA; CDR2 reads FQGTGA. The CDR3 here is CASSIGGEVEAFF. The CDR3 DNA follows: TGTGCCAGCAGCATCGGGGGAGAGGTTGAAGCTTTCTTT.

The CDR3 protein is CASSLVTSGRRNEQFF. The CDR3 bases are TGTGCCAGCAGCTTAGTTACTAGCGGGAGGAGAAATGAGCAGTTCTTC. The V gene is TRBV11-2, the J gene TRBJ2-1, with 12 bases that match TRBD2. The CDR3 is 16 amino acids. Trimming took 1 base from V and 7 from J; bases not matched to a gene: 5. The germline V gene encodes CDR1 SGHAT and CDR2 FQNNGV.

This chain links TRBV7-2 with TRBJ1-1; perhaps TRBD1 as D (5 bases). There are 13 residues in the CDR3. Trimming took 2 bases from V and 6 from J, leaving 10 bases between them. CDR1 SGHTA and CDR2 FQGNSA come from the germline V gene. The CDR3 is CASSLRGSAEAFF. DNA for the CDR3: TGTGCCAGCAGCTTAAGGGGCTCGGCTGAAGCTTTCTTT.

Worth noting for this clone: The sample carries other DNA sequences with the same CDR3. The rearrangement joins TRBV5-1 to TRBJ2-5; D uncertain. Trimming took off 4 bases at V and 2 bases at J, with 6 bases between the two ends. The CDR3 runs 12 residues. Germline V lookup: CDR1 SGHRS, CDR2 YFSETQ. CDR3 sequence reads: CASSLGQETQYF. The CDR3 DNA reads TGCGCCAGCAGCCTGGGGCAAGAGACCCAGTACTTC.

This sequence joins TRBV7-9 and TRBJ2-2; possibly TRBD1 for D (5 bases). Germline CDR1 SEHNR, CDR2 FQNEAQ (reference sequence). The CDR3 spans 14 residues. V was cut by 4 bases and J by 1 base, with 7 bases left in between. CDR3 sequence (DNA): TGTGCCAGCAGCTACGGACAGAACACCGGGGAGCTGTTTTTT. Translation gives CASSYGQNTGELFF.

The chain combines TRBV9 with TRBJ2-3; D call uncertain. With 0 bases removed from V and 1 base from J, the gap between germline ends came to 12 bases. Germline V gene sequence: CDR1 SGDLS, CDR2 YYNGEE. The CDR3 has 16 amino acids. CDR3 protein: CASSVGTSLGTDTQYF. The CDR3 nucleotides are TGTGCCAGCAGCGTAGGTACCTCGCTCGGCACAGATACGCAGTATTTT.

The chain has TRBV5-1 and TRBJ1-6; tentatively, D is TRBD1 (6 bases). Germline-derived CDR1 and CDR2 are SGHRS and YFSETQ. This CDR3 spans 15 amino acids. Between the trimmed V and J ends, which lost 4 bases and 6 bases, there was a span of 14 bases. As DNA, the CDR3 is TGCGCCAGCAGCGGAACCGGACAGACTAATTCACCCCTCCACTTT. Its translation: CASSGTGQTNSPLHF.

This sequence joins TRBV3-1 (or the pseudogene TRBV3-2) and TRBJ2-1; D is undetermined. Germline V gives CDR1 LGHDT, CDR2 YNNKEL (reference sequence). The ends were cut back, 3 bases at V and 2 bases at J, with 11 bases in the middle. The CDR3 is 15 amino acids. CDR3 amino acids: CASSQNRPPYNEQFF. The DNA of the CDR3 is TGTGCCAGCAGCCAGAATCGGCCGCCCTACAATGAGCAGTTCTTC.

The rearrangement links TRBV19 to TRBJ1-2; D gene uncertain. Germline values: CDR1 LNHDA, CDR2 SQIVND (reference sequence). The germline V and J ends were trimmed by 2 bases and 3 bases, with 10 bases remaining between them. The CDR3 is 14 amino acids. CDR3 residues: CASSITWTDYGYTF. The CDR3, as DNA: TGTGCCAGTAGTATAACTTGGACGGACTATGGCTACACCTTC.